The 5 T cell receptor beta chains below were found in one sample sequenced in a study of T cell responses to AZD1222 COVID-19 vaccine. Clones were sequenced by immunoSEQ multiplex PCR, and TCRdb holds only the in-frame ones, with some missing. This sample has about 150,000 clones; 86% occur once, and the top ten carry 5.5%. Sequences were derived from peripheral blood, sampled on day 0 of MenACWY control vaccination. All receptors derive from an adult in good health.

This chain uses TRBV6-5 with TRBJ1-1, with no clear D. Trimming cost V 3 bases and J 2 bases, with 13 bases left between them. CDR3 size: 15 residues. Germline V lookup: CDR1 MNHEY, CDR2 SVGAGI. The CDR3 DNA follows: TGTGCCAGCAGTTATCTGCCTGATGGTAACACTGAAGCTTTCTTT. This translates into CASSYLPDGNTEAFF.

The chain joins TRBV4-1 to TRBJ1-4; D is ambiguous. V was trimmed by 0 bases and J by 5 bases, leaving 10 bases between them. The CDR3 spans 15 residues. Germline assignment: CDR1 MGHRA and CDR2 YSYEKL. The CDR3 spells CASSQEGKLNEKLFF. CDR3 in DNA: TGCGCCAGCAGCCAAGAAGGGAAATTGAATGAAAAACTGTTTTTT.

This clone has a handful of counts. This chain uses TRBV15 with TRBJ1-3, with a tentative D call TRBD1 (5 bases). The CDR3 is made up of 13 amino acids. V lost 5 bases and J lost 4, with 9 bases in between. Per germline, CDR1 LNHNV and CDR2 YYDKDF (reference sequence). CDR3 coding DNA: TGTGCCACCAGCTGGGGACGGGGAAACACCATATATTTT. It encodes CATSWGRGNTIYF.

CDR3 DNA: TGTGCCAGCAGTTCCCGGGACAGGGATTTCACCGGGGAGCTGTTTTTT. Translation gives CASSSRDRDFTGELFF. The chain is built from TRBV28 and TRBJ2-2; 9 bases match TRBD1. The germline CDR1 and CDR2 sequences are MDHEN and SYDVKM. J was trimmed by 4 bases and V by 4 bases; bases with no gene match: 7. The CDR3 totals 16 residues.

The chain uses TRBV7-6 and TRBJ1-4; 7 positions agree with TRBD1. V shed 1 base and J 4 bases; nucleotides not matched to a gene: 3. The germline V gene encodes CDR1 SGHVS and CDR2 FNYEAQ. CDR3 length: 15 residues. CDR3 sequence: CASSLGGQINEKLFF. The CDR3 DNA reads TGTGCCAGCAGCTTAGGGGGACAGATTAATGAAAAACTGTTTTTT.